This T cell receptor beta chain was sequenced in a study of cytomegalovirus exposure and HLA in healthy donors. Study details: Among the 350 to 400 donors who were genotyped, 81% fell in the genetic ancestry cluster that is associated with self-reported Caucasian donors. General study points: CMV serostatus was the only recorded immune exposure for donors.

The PCR ran on 60 Vbeta and 13 Jbeta primers. Measured with immunoSEQ multiplex PCR; TCRdb has only the in-frame clones, and not every one. The table records some 90,000 clones, about three quarters of them present only once. The count of this clone is one. Its target is not known. The CDR3 sequence is 15 residues long. From germline, CDR1 is SQVTM and CDR2 ANQGSEA. V trimming: 1 base; J trimming: 3 bases; junction bases outside the gene matches: 8. V usage is TRBV29-1 and J usage is TRBJ2-7, with 8 bases fitting TRBD2. Material: PBMCs. This sequence was found in a boy aged 5 to 17 in good health and CMV-seronegative. The CDR3 DNA reads TGCAGCGTTGAAGGACCCAGCGGGAGTCGCTACGAGCAGTACTTC. Translation: CSVEGPSGSRYEQYF.